These 20 T cell receptor beta chains came from one sample sequenced in a study of T cell repertoires in cytomegalovirus infection. Antigens of these TCRs are unknown. TCRdb recomputed calls from the reads with MiXCR, one row per CDR3 protein. The table has hundreds of thousands of distinct CDR3 sequences, around 31% seen once. Sequenced here: cultured CD8+ T cells from PBMCs, sampled from culture after CMV antigen stimulation. The receptors shown here come from a human donor in good health (CMV status not recorded). Some clones in this sample may be carry-over from other donors' samples.

The chain couples TRBV7-9 to TRBJ1-3, with unresolved D. Trimming left V 1 base short and J 4 bases short, with 8 bases between. The CDR3 has 14 residues. Germline loops: CDR1 SEHNR, CDR2 FQNEAQ (reference sequence). The DNA for the CDR3 is TGTGCCAGCAGCTTAGATCGAATCGGAAACACCATATATTTT. As protein: CASSLDRIGNTIYF.

A single count supports this clonotype. The chain employs TRBV2 and TRBJ1-2, with TRBD1 matching 8 bases. V shed 7 bases and J 2 bases; nucleotides not matched to a gene: 3. This CDR3 has 13 amino acids. Germline assignment: CDR1 SNHLY and CDR2 FYNNEI. CDR3: CASTGTGNYGYTF. CDR3 coding DNA: TGTGCCAGCACCGGGACAGGAAACTATGGCTACACCTTC.

This clonotype was found a few times. The CDR3 nucleotides read TGTGCCAGCAGCTTAGGGCCAGGCCGGACAGATGAGCAGTTCTTC. The encoded protein is CASSLGPGRTDEQFF. The rearrangement links TRBV7-8 to TRBJ2-1, with a possible D match to TRBD1 (6 bases). Between the trimmed V and J ends, which lost 1 base and 8 bases, there was a span of 15 bases. Germline CDR1 and CDR2: SGHVS and FQNEAQ. The CDR3 length is 15 residues.

This chain joins TRBV19 and TRBJ1-5; 12 bases match TRBD1. There are 18 residues in the CDR3. The junction had 11 bases not matched to a gene; V was cut back by 5 bases and J by 3 bases. Per the germline V gene, CDR1 is LNHDA and CDR2 is SQIVND (reference sequence). CDR3 coding DNA: TGTGCCAGTAGTCTCCGGGACAGGGGGCATATGTTCAATCAGCCCCAGCATTTT. Residues: CASSLRDRGHMFNQPQHF. Drawing the rest from reference TRBV19 and TRBJ1-5, the complete variable domain is DGGITQSPKYLFRKEGQNVTLSCEQNLNHDAMYWYRQDPGQGLRLIYYSQIVNDFQKGDIAEGYSVSREKKESFPLTVTSAQKNPTAFYLCASSLRDRGHMFNQPQHFGDGTRLSIL.

In its sample, this clonotype was seen a few times. The junction does not match germline at one end; this may be a read error. The chain uses TRBV6-2 or TRBV6-3 and TRBJ2-1, with a possible D match to TRBD2 (6 bases). The CDR3 totals 12 residues. Germline CDR1 is MNHEY and CDR2 is SVGEGT. The DNA for the CDR3 is TGTGCCAGCAGCTCGGACTACGATGAGCAGTTCTTC. It yields the protein CASSSDYDEQFF.

V usage is TRBV5-5 and J usage is TRBJ2-7; D not certain. The CDR3 contains 14 residues. Germline V CDR1 and CDR2: SGHKS, YYEKEE (reference sequence). Trimming shortened V by 4 bases and J by 0 bases, and 11 bases separated the two germline ends. CDR3 residues: CASSPGWSSYEQYF. The CDR3 DNA reads TGTGCCAGCAGCCCCGGGTGGAGCTCCTACGAGCAGTACTTC. The variable domain in full, completed from reference TRBV5-5 and TRBJ2-7, reads DAGVTQSPTHLIKTRGQQVTLRCSPISGHKSVSWYQQVLGQGPQFIFQYYEKEERGRGNFPDRFSARQFPNYSSELNVNALLLGDSALYLCASSPGWSSYEQYFGPGTRLTVT.

This clonotype was seen more than once but under ten times. The chain uses TRBV7-3 and TRBJ1-1; no reliable D call. CDR3 length: 15 residues. The germline V gene has CDR1 SGHTA and CDR2 FQGTGA. V was shortened by 5 bases and J by 1 base, with 14 bases between the two germline ends. The CDR3 DNA reads TGTGCCAGCAGCCCTAAAGCACACCGGAACACTGAAGCTTTCTTT. Residues: CASSPKAHRNTEAFF.

This clonotype was counted once. The V gene is TRBV19, the J gene TRBJ2-3, with D perhaps assigned TRBD1 or TRBD2 (5 bases each). This CDR3 has 15 amino acids. V shed 4 bases and J shed 0 bases, with 11 bases lying between them. Germline CDR1 is LNHDA and CDR2 is SQIVND (reference sequence). Here the CDR3 reads CASSNGALSTDTQYF. The CDR3 region has the DNA TGTGCCAGTAGTAACGGGGCTCTTAGCACAGATACGCAGTATTTT.

The chain joins TRBV15 to TRBJ1-6; D call uncertain. Germline CDR1 is LNHNV and CDR2 is YYDKDF (reference sequence). CDR3 length: 16 amino acids. Trimming removed 4 bases at V and 0 bases at J, with 10 bases between. CDR3 sequence reads: CATSTLGSSYNSPLHF. DNA for the CDR3: TGTGCCACCAGCACACTAGGGAGCTCCTATAATTCACCCCTCCACTTT.

The rearrangement links TRBV14 to TRBJ1-2, with 8 bases matching TRBD1. The CDR3 spans 16 residues. Germline CDR1 is SGHDN and CDR2 is FVKESK. J gave up 7 bases and V 0 bases, and 10 bases lay outside the gene matches. CDR3 sequence reads: CASSQDRTGFVRGYTF. CDR3 coding DNA: TGTGCCAGCAGCCAAGATAGGACAGGGTTTGTACGTGGCTACACCTTC.

This rearrangement joins TRBV18 to TRBJ1-1; 7 bases fit TRBD1. Germline CDR1 is KGHSH and CDR2 is LQKENI. J lost 0 bases, V lost 3 bases, and 4 bases had no gene match. The CDR3 is 15 residues long. CDR3 region: CASSPSGTVNTEAFF. CDR3 in DNA: TGTGCCAGCTCACCCTCCGGGACAGTGAACACTGAAGCTTTCTTT.

The rearrangement uses TRBV2 and TRBJ2-1, with 10 nucleotides matching TRBD1. This CDR3 contains 15 residues. Germline values: CDR1 SNHLY, CDR2 FYNNEI. The junction had 10 bases not matched to a gene; V was cut back by 6 bases and J by 8 bases. Here the CDR3 reads CASRAGQGIPDEQFF. In DNA, the CDR3 is TGTGCCAGCAGAGCGGGACAGGGGATCCCTGATGAGCAGTTCTTC.

The chain couples TRBV20-1 to TRBJ2-2; 7 positions agree with TRBD1. This CDR3 is built from 16 residues. After removal of 1 base from V and 7 bases from J, the junction contained 12 bases not matched to a gene. From germline, CDR1 is DFQATT and CDR2 SNEGSKA (reference sequence). CDR3 DNA sequence: TGCAGTGCTAGAGTCGCCGGGACAGAGATTCTCGGGGAGCTGTTTTTT. It specifies CSARVAGTEILGELFF.

V usage is TRBV7-9 and J usage is TRBJ1-1; a possible D gene is TRBD1 (6 bases). CDR3 length: 16 amino acids. Trimming removed 3 bases from V and 4 bases from J, with 18 bases in between. The V gene's germline CDR1 is SEHNR and CDR2 FQNEAQ (reference sequence). The CDR3 region is CASSFLIASGATEAFF. The CDR3 DNA sequence: TGTGCCAGCAGCTTTTTAATAGCTTCGGGGGCCACTGAAGCTTTCTTT.

V usage is TRBV5-1 and J usage is TRBJ1-1; D call uncertain. Germline V CDR1 and CDR2: SGHRS, YFSETQ. V was shortened by 4 bases and J by 4 bases, with 17 bases between the two germline ends. The CDR3 is 15 amino acids. CDR3 sequence (DNA): TGCGCCAGCAGCCCAGACTTACGCAGGATCACTGAAGCTTTCTTT. Its translation: CASSPDLRRITEAFF.

In this sample, this clonotype turned up a few times. V and J are TRBV20-1 and TRBJ1-3; the match to TRBD1 covers 7 bases. V dropped 5 bases and J dropped 8; count of bases not matched to a gene: 3. Per the germline V gene, CDR1 is DFQATT and CDR2 is SNEGSKA (reference sequence). The CDR3 runs to 11 residues. In DNA, the CDR3 is TGCAGTGCTGAACAGGGGTACACCATATATTTT. Amino acids: CSAEQGYTIYF.

The chain has TRBV4-1 and TRBJ1-2, with D perhaps TRBD1 (5 bases). There are 15 residues in the CDR3. Looked up from germline, CDR1 is MGHRA and CDR2 is YSYEKL. The V and J ends lost 0 bases and 6 bases respectively, with 14 bases between them. The CDR3 here is CASSQDRVGVDGYTF. The CDR3 DNA reads TGCGCCAGCAGCCAAGATAGAGTGGGGGTCGATGGCTACACCTTC.

The gene calls are TRBV19 and TRBJ2-1; 13 nucleotides match TRBD2. Germline CDR1 LNHDA, CDR2 SQIVND (reference sequence). J gave up 7 bases and V 6 bases, and 18 bases lay outside the gene matches. This CDR3 comprises 19 residues. The CDR3 DNA reads as TGTGCCAGTAGGGGCCGACTAGCGGGGGGCCCTACGATACAGAATGAGCAGTTCTTC. As protein: CASRGRLAGGPTIQNEQFF.

The chain couples TRBV6-1 to TRBJ2-3, with 11 bases lining up with TRBD2. J was trimmed by 4 bases and V by 8 bases; bases with no gene match: 8. The CDR3 runs to 15 residues. Germline V gene data show CDR1 as MNHNS and CDR2 as SASEGT. CDR3 in DNA: TGTGCCAGCGGCCAACTAGCGGGGGCCCCAGATACGCAGTATTTT. As protein: CASGQLAGAPDTQYF.

The chain carries TRBV7-9 and TRBJ2-2; tentatively, D is TRBD1 (6 bases). The germline CDR1 and CDR2 sequences are SEHNR and FQNEAQ (reference sequence). Trimming removed 2 bases at V and 5 bases at J, with 15 bases between. The CDR3 length is 16 residues. The CDR3 loop reads CASSLYRQARTGELFF. CDR3 nucleotides: TGTGCCAGCAGCTTATATAGACAGGCAAGAACCGGGGAGCTGTTTTTT. Variable domain in full (rest from reference TRBV7-9 and TRBJ2-2): DTGVSQNPRHKITKRGQNVTFRCDPISEHNRLYWYRQTLGQGPEFLTYFQNEAQLEKSRLLSDRFSAERPKGSFSTLEIQRTEQGDSAMYLCASSLYRQARTGELFFGEGSRLTVL.